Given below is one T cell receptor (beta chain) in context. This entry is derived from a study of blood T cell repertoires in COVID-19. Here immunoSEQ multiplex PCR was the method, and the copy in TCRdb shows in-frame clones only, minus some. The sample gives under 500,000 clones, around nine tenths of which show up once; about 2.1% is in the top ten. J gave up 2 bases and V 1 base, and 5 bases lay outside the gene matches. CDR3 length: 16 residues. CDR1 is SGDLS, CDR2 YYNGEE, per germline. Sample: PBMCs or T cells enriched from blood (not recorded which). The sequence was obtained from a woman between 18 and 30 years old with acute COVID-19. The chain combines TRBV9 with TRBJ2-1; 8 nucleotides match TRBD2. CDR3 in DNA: TGTGCCAGCAGCGTATTCAGCGGGAGCGCCTACAATGAGCAGTTCTTC. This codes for CASSVFSGSAYNEQFF.